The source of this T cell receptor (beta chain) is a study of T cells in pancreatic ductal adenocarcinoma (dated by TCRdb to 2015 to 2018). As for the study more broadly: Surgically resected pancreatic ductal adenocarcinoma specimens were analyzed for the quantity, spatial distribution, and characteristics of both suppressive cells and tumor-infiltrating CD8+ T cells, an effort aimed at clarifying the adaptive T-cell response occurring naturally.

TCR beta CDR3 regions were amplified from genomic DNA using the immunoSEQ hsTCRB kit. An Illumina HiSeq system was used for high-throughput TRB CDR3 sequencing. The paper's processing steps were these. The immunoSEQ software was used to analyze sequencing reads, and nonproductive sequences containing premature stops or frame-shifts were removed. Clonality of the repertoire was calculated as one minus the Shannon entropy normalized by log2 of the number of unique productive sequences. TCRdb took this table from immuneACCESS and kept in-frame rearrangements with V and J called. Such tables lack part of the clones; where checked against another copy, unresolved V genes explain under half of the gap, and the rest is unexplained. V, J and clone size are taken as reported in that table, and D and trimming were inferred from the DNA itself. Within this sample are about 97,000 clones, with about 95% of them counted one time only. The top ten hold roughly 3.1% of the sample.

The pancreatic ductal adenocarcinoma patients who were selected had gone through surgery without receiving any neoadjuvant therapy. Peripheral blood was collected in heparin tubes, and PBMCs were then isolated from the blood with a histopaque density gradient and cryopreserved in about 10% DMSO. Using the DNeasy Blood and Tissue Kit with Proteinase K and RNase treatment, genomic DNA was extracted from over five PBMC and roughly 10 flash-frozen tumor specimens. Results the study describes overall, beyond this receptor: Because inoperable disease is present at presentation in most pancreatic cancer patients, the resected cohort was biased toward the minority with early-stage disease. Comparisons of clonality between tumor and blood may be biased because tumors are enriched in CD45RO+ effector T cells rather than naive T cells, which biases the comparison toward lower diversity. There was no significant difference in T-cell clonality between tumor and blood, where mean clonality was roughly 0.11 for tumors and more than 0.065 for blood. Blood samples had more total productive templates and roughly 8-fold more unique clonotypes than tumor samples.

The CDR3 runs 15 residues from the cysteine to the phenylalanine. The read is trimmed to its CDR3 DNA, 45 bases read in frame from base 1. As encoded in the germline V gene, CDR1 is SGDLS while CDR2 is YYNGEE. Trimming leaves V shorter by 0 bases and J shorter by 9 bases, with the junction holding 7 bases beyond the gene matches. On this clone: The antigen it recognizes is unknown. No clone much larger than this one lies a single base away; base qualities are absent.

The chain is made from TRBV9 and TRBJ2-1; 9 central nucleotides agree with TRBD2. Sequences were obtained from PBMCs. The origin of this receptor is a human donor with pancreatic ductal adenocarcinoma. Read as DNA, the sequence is TGTGCCAGCAGCGTAGGGATAGCGGGAGAATCTGAGCAGTTCTTC. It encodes CASSVGIAGESEQFF.